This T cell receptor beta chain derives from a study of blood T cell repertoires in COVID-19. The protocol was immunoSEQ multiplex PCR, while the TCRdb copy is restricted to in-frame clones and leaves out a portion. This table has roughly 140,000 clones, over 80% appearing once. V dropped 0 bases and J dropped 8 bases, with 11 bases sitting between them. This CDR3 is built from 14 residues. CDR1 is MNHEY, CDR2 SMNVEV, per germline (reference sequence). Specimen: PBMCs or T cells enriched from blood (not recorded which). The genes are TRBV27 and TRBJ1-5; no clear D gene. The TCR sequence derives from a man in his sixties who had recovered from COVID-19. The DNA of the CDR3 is TGTGCCAGCAGTTTATCAAGCACCGAGGAGCCCCAGCATTTT. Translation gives CASSLSSTEEPQHF.